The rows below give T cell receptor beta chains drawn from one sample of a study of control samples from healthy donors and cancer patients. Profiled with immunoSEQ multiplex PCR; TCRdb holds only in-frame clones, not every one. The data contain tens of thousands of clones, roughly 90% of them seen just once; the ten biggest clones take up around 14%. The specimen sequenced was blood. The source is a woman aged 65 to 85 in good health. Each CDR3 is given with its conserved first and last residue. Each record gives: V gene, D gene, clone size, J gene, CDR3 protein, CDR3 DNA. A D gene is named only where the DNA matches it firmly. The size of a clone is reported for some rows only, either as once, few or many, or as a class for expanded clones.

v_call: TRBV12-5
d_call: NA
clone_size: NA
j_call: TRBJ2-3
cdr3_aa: CASGSSLRASTDTQYF
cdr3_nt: TGTGCTAGTGGTTCCTCCCTCCGGGCGAGCACAGATACGCAGTATTTT

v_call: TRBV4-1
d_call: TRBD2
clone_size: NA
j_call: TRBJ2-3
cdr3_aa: CASSRDYTSTDTQYF
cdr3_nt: TGCGCCAGCAGCCGGGACTACACAAGCACAGATACGCAGTATTTT

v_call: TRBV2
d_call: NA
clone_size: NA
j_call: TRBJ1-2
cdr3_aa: CASSGGKGGYTF
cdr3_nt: TGTGCCAGCAGTGGAGGAAAAGGGGGCTACACCTTC

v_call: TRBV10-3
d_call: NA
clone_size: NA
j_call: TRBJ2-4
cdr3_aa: CAIKAQGKGKNIQYF
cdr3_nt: TGTGCCATCAAAGCCCAGGGGAAGGGCAAAAACATTCAGTACTTC

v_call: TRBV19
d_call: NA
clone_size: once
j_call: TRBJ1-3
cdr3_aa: CASSAQAGNTIYF
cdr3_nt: TGTGCCAGTAGTGCCCAGGCTGGAAACACCATATATTTT

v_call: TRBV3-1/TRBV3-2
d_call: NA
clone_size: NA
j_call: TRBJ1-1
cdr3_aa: CASSQERGRGLSPEAFF
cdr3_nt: TGTGCCAGCAGCCAAGAGCGTGGACGCGGCTTGAGCCCAGAAGCTTTCTTT

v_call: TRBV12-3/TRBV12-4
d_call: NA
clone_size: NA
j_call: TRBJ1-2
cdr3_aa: CASSLTAGYGYTF
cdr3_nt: TGTGCCAGCAGTTTAACTGCAGGGTATGGCTACACCTTC

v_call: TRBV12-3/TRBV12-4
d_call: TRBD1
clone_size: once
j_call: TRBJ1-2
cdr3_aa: CASSGTGDAGYTF
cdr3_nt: TGTGCCAGCAGTGGGACAGGGGATGCTGGCTACACCTTC

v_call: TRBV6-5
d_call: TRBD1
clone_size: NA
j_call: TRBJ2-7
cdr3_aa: CASSWRPGQSSEQYF
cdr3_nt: TGTGCCAGCAGTTGGCGACCGGGACAGTCATCCGAGCAGTACTTC

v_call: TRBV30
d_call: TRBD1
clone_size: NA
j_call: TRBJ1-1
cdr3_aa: CAWSRGRVWNTEAFF
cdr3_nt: TGTGCCTGGAGTAGGGGGCGGGTTTGGAACACTGAAGCTTTCTTT

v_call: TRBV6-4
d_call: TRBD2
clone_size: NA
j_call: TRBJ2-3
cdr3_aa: CASARGGGGTDTQYF
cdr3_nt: TGTGCCAGTGCCCGCGGCGGGGGGGGCACAGATACGCAGTATTTT

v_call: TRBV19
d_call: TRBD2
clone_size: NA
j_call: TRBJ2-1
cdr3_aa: CASSIGASGNYNEQFF
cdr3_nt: TGTGCCAGTAGTATCGGAGCTAGCGGGAATTACAATGAGCAGTTCTTC

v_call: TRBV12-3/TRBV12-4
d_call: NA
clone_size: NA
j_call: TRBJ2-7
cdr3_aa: CASSLTLEQYF
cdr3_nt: TGTGCCAGCAGTTTGACACTAGAGCAGTACTTC

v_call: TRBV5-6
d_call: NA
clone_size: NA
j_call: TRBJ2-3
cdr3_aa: CASSLGRVTQYF
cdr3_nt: TGTGCCAGCAGCCTGGGTCGGGTTACGCAGTATTTT

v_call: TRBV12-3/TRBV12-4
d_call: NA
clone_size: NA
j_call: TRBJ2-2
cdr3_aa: CASSLRGTGELFF
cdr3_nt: TGTGCCAGCAGCCTTAGAGGTACCGGGGAGCTGTTTTTT

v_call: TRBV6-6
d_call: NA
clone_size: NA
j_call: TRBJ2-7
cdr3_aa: CASTLEQGRGNEQYF
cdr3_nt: TGTGCCAGCACCTTAGAACAGGGACGGGGGAACGAGCAGTACTTC

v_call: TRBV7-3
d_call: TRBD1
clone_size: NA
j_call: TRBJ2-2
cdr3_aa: CASRPQQGPGELFF
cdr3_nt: TGTGCCAGCAGGCCCCAACAGGGGCCCGGGGAGCTGTTTTTT

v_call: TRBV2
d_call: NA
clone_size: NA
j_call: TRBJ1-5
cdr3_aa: CASSEQGNSNQPQHF
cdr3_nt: TGTGCCAGCAGTGAACAGGGCAATAGCAATCAGCCCCAGCATTTT

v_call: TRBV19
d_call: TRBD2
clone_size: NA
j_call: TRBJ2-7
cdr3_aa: CASSFSSGRNGEQYF
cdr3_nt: TGTGCCAGTAGTTTTTCTAGCGGGAGAAACGGCGAGCAGTACTTC

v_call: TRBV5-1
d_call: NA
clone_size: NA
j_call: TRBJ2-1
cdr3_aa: CASSLGQTSYNEQFF
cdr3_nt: TGCGCCAGCAGCTTGGGGCAGACCTCCTACAATGAGCAGTTCTTC

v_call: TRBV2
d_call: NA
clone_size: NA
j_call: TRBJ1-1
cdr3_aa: CASVTDMNTEAFF
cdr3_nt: TGTGCCAGCGTGACAGATATGAACACTGAAGCTTTCTTT

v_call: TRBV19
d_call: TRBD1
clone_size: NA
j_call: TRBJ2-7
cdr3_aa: CASSIVWSGGATGGELYEQYF
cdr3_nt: TGTGCCAGTAGTATAGTCTGGTCGGGTGGGGCCACAGGGGGCGAGCTCTACGAGCAGTACTTC

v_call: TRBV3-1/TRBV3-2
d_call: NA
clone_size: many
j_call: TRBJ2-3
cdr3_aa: CASSQGKGSTDTQYF
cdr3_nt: TGTGCCAGCAGCCAAGGGAAAGGATCTACAGATACGCAGTATTTT

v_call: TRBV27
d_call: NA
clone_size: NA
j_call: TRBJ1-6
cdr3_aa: CASSLTGKFESPLHF
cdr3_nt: TGTGCCAGCAGTTTAACAGGGAAGTTTGAATCACCCCTCCACTTT

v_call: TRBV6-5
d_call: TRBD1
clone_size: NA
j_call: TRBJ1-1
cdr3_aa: CASSQGGLMNTEAFF
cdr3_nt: TGTGCCAGCAGTCAGGGGGGCCTGATGAACACTGAAGCTTTCTTT

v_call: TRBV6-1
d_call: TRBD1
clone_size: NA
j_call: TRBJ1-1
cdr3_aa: CASSVLPGQGNTEAFF
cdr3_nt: TGTGCCAGCAGTGTATTACCGGGACAGGGGAACACTGAAGCTTTCTTT

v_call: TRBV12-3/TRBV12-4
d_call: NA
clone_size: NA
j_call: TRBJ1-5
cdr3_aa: CASSFGEDQPQHF
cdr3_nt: TGTGCCAGCAGTTTTGGGGAGGATCAGCCCCAGCATTTT

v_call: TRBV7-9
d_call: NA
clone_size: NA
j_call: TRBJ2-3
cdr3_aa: CASSLKDTQYF
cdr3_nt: TGTGCCAGCAGCTTAAAAGATACGCAGTATTTT

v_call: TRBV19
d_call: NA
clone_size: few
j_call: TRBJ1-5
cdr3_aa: CASRAGVYQPQHF
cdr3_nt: TGTGCCAGCAGAGCGGGAGTCTATCAGCCCCAGCATTTT

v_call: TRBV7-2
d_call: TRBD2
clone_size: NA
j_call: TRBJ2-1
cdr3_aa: CASSRKTSGIDEQFF
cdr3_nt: TGTGCCAGCAGCCGCAAGACTAGCGGGATTGATGAGCAGTTCTTC

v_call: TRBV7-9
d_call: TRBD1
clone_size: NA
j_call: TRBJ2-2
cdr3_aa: CASSTTGSPKNTGELFF
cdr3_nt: TGTGCCAGCAGCACGACAGGGTCCCCAAAGAACACCGGGGAGCTGTTTTTT

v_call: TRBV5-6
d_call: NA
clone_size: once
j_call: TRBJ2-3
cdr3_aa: CASSLADTQYF
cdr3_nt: TGTGCCAGCAGCTTGGCGGATACGCAGTATTTT

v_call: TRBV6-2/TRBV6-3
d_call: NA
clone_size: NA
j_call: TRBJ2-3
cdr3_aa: CASSFRDPPDTQYF
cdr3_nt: TGTGCCAGCAGTTTCCGGGACCCGCCAGATACGCAGTATTTT